These T cell receptor beta chains were read from a single sample in a study of blood T cell repertoires in COVID-19. Sequencing was performed with immunoSEQ multiplex PCR; in TCRdb, only in-frame clones are kept and a portion is missing. The repertoire holds about 250,000 clones, with about 86% as singletons. The sequencing input was peripheral blood. The receptors shown here come from an older person with COVID-19, enrolled during active disease. The CDR3 runs from the conserved cysteine through the conserved F or W. Fields, in order: CDR3 DNA, CDR3 protein, J gene, D gene, clone size, V gene. The D gene is left open where the match is weak. Clone size, where shown, is once, few, many, or a class for clones that have expanded.

CDR3 DNA: TGCAGTGCTAGTCCGACTGAACAGGTTTTCGGCACTGAAGCTTTCTTT; CDR3 protein: CSASPTEQVFGTEAFF; J gene: TRBJ1-1; D gene: .; clone size: .; V gene: TRBV20-1
CDR3 DNA: TGTGCCAGCAGCCTGAACCCAGGCGGCAATCAGCCCCAGCATTTT; CDR3 protein: CASSLNPGGNQPQHF; J gene: TRBJ1-5; D gene: .; clone size: .; V gene: TRBV7-2
CDR3 DNA: TGTGCCAGCAGCTTGGATCTCGGTAACTCCTACGAGCAGTACTTC; CDR3 protein: CASSLDLGNSYEQYF; J gene: TRBJ2-7; D gene: .; clone size: .; V gene: TRBV5-8
CDR3 DNA: TGTGCCAGCAGCTTAGAGCCCCCCAGGTTGTACTTC; CDR3 protein: CASSLEPPRLYF; J gene: TRBJ2-7; D gene: .; clone size: .; V gene: TRBV7-2
CDR3 DNA: TGCGCCAGCAGCTCTAACCCTACCCCCCACTCGATGAACACTGAAGCTTTCTTT; CDR3 protein: CASSSNPTPHSMNTEAFF; J gene: TRBJ1-1; D gene: .; clone size: .; V gene: TRBV4-1
CDR3 DNA: TGTGCCACCAGCCGAGCCGGGGGGACTAGCAGAAATACGCAGTATTTT; CDR3 protein: CATSRAGGTSRNTQYF; J gene: TRBJ2-3; D gene: TRBD2; clone size: .; V gene: TRBV15
CDR3 DNA: TGCGCCCTAGGGGGGACAGGGGGTTTGGATACGCAGTATTTT; CDR3 protein: CALGGTGGLDTQYF; J gene: TRBJ2-3; D gene: TRBD1; clone size: .; V gene: TRBV10-1
CDR3 DNA: TGTGCCAGCAGCAAGACTAGCGGGGGGGCGAACACCGGGGAGCTGTTTTTT; CDR3 protein: CASSKTSGGANTGELFF; J gene: TRBJ2-2; D gene: TRBD2; clone size: few; V gene: TRBV7-7
CDR3 DNA: TGTGCCAGCAGACGGACAGGGATCAATCAGCCCCAGCATTTT; CDR3 protein: CASRRTGINQPQHF; J gene: TRBJ1-5; D gene: TRBD1; clone size: .; V gene: TRBV6-5
CDR3 DNA: TGTGCCAGCAGTTACGGGGACAGGAACACTGAAGCTTTCTTT; CDR3 protein: CASSYGDRNTEAFF; J gene: TRBJ1-1; D gene: TRBD1; clone size: .; V gene: TRBV6-6
CDR3 DNA: TGTGCCACCAGTAGCGGGGACCGACACTACGAGCAGTACTTC; CDR3 protein: CATSSGDRHYEQYF; J gene: TRBJ2-7; D gene: TRBD2; clone size: .; V gene: TRBV24-1
CDR3 DNA: TGCGCCAGCAGCTTGGGGAGGGAGCGAGAGACCCAGTACTTC; CDR3 protein: CASSLGRERETQYF; J gene: TRBJ2-5; D gene: .; clone size: once; V gene: TRBV5-1
CDR3 DNA: TGTGCCAGCAGCGCGACTAGAGACCGGGAGCAGTTCTTC; CDR3 protein: CASSATRDREQFF; J gene: TRBJ2-1; D gene: .; clone size: .; V gene: TRBV11-3
CDR3 DNA: TGTGCCAGCAGCTTCTCCCGGGACAGAGCCTCCTACGAGCAGTACTTC; CDR3 protein: CASSFSRDRASYEQYF; J gene: TRBJ2-7; D gene: TRBD1; clone size: .; V gene: TRBV7-9
CDR3 DNA: TGTGCCAGCAGCGTAGGGTCGGGACTAGCATTCGTGGATGAGCAGTTCTTC; CDR3 protein: CASSVGSGLAFVDEQFF; J gene: TRBJ2-1; D gene: TRBD2; clone size: .; V gene: TRBV9
CDR3 DNA: TGTGCCAGTAGGCTAGCGGGAGGGCATGGGGCCAACGTCCTGACTTTC; CDR3 protein: CASRLAGGHGANVLTF; J gene: TRBJ2-6; D gene: TRBD2; clone size: .; V gene: TRBV19
CDR3 DNA: TGTGCCAGCAGCTTGGGACAGGGAGACGAGCAGTACTTC; CDR3 protein: CASSLGQGDEQYF; J gene: TRBJ2-7; D gene: TRBD1; clone size: .; V gene: TRBV7-7
CDR3 DNA: TGTGCCAGCAGCCTGGGTGGCAGGAGCAATCAGCCCCAGCATTTT; CDR3 protein: CASSLGGRSNQPQHF; J gene: TRBJ1-5; D gene: .; clone size: .; V gene: TRBV28
CDR3 DNA: TGTGCCAGCAGTCTGAGGACAGCTGGCTACACCTTC; CDR3 protein: CASSLRTAGYTF; J gene: TRBJ1-2; D gene: .; clone size: .; V gene: TRBV28
CDR3 DNA: TGCGCCAGCAGCTTGGGGGGCCAGAACACCGGGGAGCTGTTTTTT; CDR3 protein: CASSLGGQNTGELFF; J gene: TRBJ2-2; D gene: .; clone size: .; V gene: TRBV5-1
CDR3 DNA: TGTGCCAGTTGCGAGGGGGTTCGTTATCAGCCCCAGCATTTT; CDR3 protein: CASCEGVRYQPQHF; J gene: TRBJ1-5; D gene: .; clone size: .; V gene: TRBV28
CDR3 DNA: TGTGCCAGCCGAAAGGGACAGGGATACGAGCAGTACTTC; CDR3 protein: CASRKGQGYEQYF; J gene: TRBJ2-7; D gene: TRBD1; clone size: few; V gene: TRBV6-5
CDR3 DNA: TGTGCCACCAGCAGAGATGAGGGACTAGCGACGGATACGCAGTATTTT; CDR3 protein: CATSRDEGLATDTQYF; J gene: TRBJ2-3; D gene: TRBD2; clone size: .; V gene: TRBV15
CDR3 DNA: TGTGCCAGCAGCCCACTCGGACTCAGCTCCTACAATGAGCAGTTCTTC; CDR3 protein: CASSPLGLSSYNEQFF; J gene: TRBJ2-1; D gene: .; clone size: .; V gene: TRBV7-9
CDR3 DNA: TGTGCCAGCAGTTTATTGAGGGGGACCCATGGCTACACCTTC; CDR3 protein: CASSLLRGTHGYTF; J gene: TRBJ1-2; D gene: .; clone size: .; V gene: TRBV28
CDR3 DNA: TGTGCCAGCAGCTTATCCGGGACAGGCGGGCCTCAAGAGACCCAGTACTTC; CDR3 protein: CASSLSGTGGPQETQYF; J gene: TRBJ2-5; D gene: TRBD1; clone size: few; V gene: TRBV7-6
CDR3 DNA: TGTGCCAGCAGACGGACAGTTTGGGGCTACACCTTC; CDR3 protein: CASRRTVWGYTF; J gene: TRBJ1-2; D gene: .; clone size: .; V gene: TRBV2
CDR3 DNA: TGTGCCAGCAGCCAGGAGGGCTTAAGCGAGACCCAGTACTTC; CDR3 protein: CASSQEGLSETQYF; J gene: TRBJ2-5; D gene: .; clone size: once; V gene: TRBV9
CDR3 DNA: TGTGCCAGCAGCGTAACCCTACCCGACTACGAGCAGTACTTC; CDR3 protein: CASSVTLPDYEQYF; J gene: TRBJ2-7; D gene: .; clone size: .; V gene: TRBV7-8
CDR3 DNA: TGTGCCTGGAAGAGGGGGACTACACTAAATGAAAAACTGTTTTTT; CDR3 protein: CAWKRGTTLNEKLFF; J gene: TRBJ1-4; D gene: .; clone size: once; V gene: TRBV30
CDR3 DNA: TGTGCCAGCAGCCAACAGGGGTTACCGGGACTAGCGGGACCAATCTCCTACAATGAGCAGTTCTTC; CDR3 protein: CASSQQGLPGLAGPISYNEQFF; J gene: TRBJ2-1; D gene: TRBD2; clone size: .; V gene: TRBV3-1/TRBV3-2
CDR3 DNA: TGTGCCAGCGGGGATGGGGGCGCGGGAGAGACCCAGTACTTC; CDR3 protein: CASGDGGAGETQYF; J gene: TRBJ2-5; D gene: .; clone size: .; V gene: TRBV6-5
CDR3 DNA: TGTGCCAGCAGCCAAGACTATGGGAGAAACTATGGCTACACCTTC; CDR3 protein: CASSQDYGRNYGYTF; J gene: TRBJ1-2; D gene: .; clone size: .; V gene: TRBV3-1/TRBV3-2
CDR3 DNA: TGTGCCAGCACGATGACAGGGATCACTGAAGCTTTCTTT; CDR3 protein: CASTMTGITEAFF; J gene: TRBJ1-1; D gene: TRBD1; clone size: .; V gene: TRBV6-5
CDR3 DNA: TGTGCCAGCAGTCCACCCGGTCGATATGAAGCTTTCTTT; CDR3 protein: CASSPPGRYEAFF; J gene: TRBJ1-1; D gene: .; clone size: few; V gene: TRBV6-6
CDR3 DNA: TGTGCCAGCAGCTCACAGGGAGAGGGGTGGGGTGGCTACACCTTC; CDR3 protein: CASSSQGEGWGGYTF; J gene: TRBJ1-2; D gene: .; clone size: .; V gene: TRBV7-2
CDR3 DNA: TGTGCCAGCAGATCAATGGGCAGGGCTACTAATGAAAAACTGTTTTTT; CDR3 protein: CASRSMGRATNEKLFF; J gene: TRBJ1-4; D gene: .; clone size: .; V gene: TRBV7-9
CDR3 DNA: TGTGCCAGCAGTCTCCGGATTCCTAGCGGGATTGATTCCTACAATGAGCAGTTCTTC; CDR3 protein: CASSLRIPSGIDSYNEQFF; J gene: TRBJ2-1; D gene: TRBD2; clone size: .; V gene: TRBV27
CDR3 DNA: TGCGCCAGCAGCTTTACAGGGGAAGAGACCCAGTACTTC; CDR3 protein: CASSFTGEETQYF; J gene: TRBJ2-5; D gene: TRBD1; clone size: .; V gene: TRBV5-1
CDR3 DNA: TGCGCCAGCAGCTCCGCCCCAGGGAGCAATCAGCCCCAGCATTTT; CDR3 protein: CASSSAPGSNQPQHF; J gene: TRBJ1-5; D gene: .; clone size: .; V gene: TRBV5-1
CDR3 DNA: TGTGCCAGCAGCCCTAGGAATTTCGGCGGGTCGGTGGAGCAGTTCTTC; CDR3 protein: CASSPRNFGGSVEQFF; J gene: TRBJ2-1; D gene: .; clone size: .; V gene: TRBV7-9
CDR3 DNA: TGTGCCAGCAGCCCCCGGACAGGGAATAACTATGGCTACACCTTC; CDR3 protein: CASSPRTGNNYGYTF; J gene: TRBJ1-2; D gene: TRBD1; clone size: .; V gene: TRBV11-2